This TCR beta chain came from a study of T cells in Graves' hyperthyroidism and ophthalmopathy. Overall study: Prior to any treatment, at the point of initial diagnosis, peripheral blood was collected.

A few counts support this clonotype. Those with hyperthyroidism were 18 to 65 years old, newly diagnosed, and ill for under 2 months. Diagnosis rested on symptoms, serum thyroxine and TRAb, thyroid ultrasound, and orbital computed tomography. TCR beta CDR3 regions were amplified from RNA. An initial round of RT-PCR targeting the TCR CDR3 relied on the HTBI primer set. TCRdb reanalysed the multiplex PCR reads using MiXCR and keeps one entry per CDR3 protein. This sample has approximately 400,000 distinct CDR3 sequences, with roughly 12% found just once. Sequencing used blood. The receptor comes from a man aged 25-45 years with Graves' hyperthyroidism that later progressed to Graves' ophthalmopathy.

The CDR3 sequence is CASRLGTSGGRDNEQFF. CDR3 in DNA: TGCGCCAGCAGACTCGGGACTAGCGGGGGCCGGGACAATGAGCAGTTCTTC. The V call is TRBV5-1, the J call TRBJ2-1, with 14 bases matching TRBD2. With V trimmed by 5 bases and J by 5 bases, 9 bases remained unmatched. Germline CDR1 and CDR2: SGHRS and YFSETQ. This CDR3 is built from 17 residues.